One and the same sample provided the 18 T cell receptor beta chains below, sequenced in a study of CD8+CD57+ T cells in acquired aplastic anemia. The sequenced patients had an expansion of CD8+CD57+ cells seen by flow cytometry. Genomic DNA templated the TCR beta VDJ and CDR3 profiling. TCRdb redid the calling of the reads with MiXCR, one entry per CDR3 protein. The repertoire holds 160,000 or so distinct CDR3 sequences, with around 50% as singletons. The sequenced material came from sorted CD4+, CD8+, or CD8+CD57+ T cells (not recorded which) from PBMCs. The receptors were sampled from a human donor with aplastic anemia.

The V gene is TRBV19, the J gene TRBJ2-7; no clear D gene. This CDR3 spans 15 amino acids. The V end lost 5 bases, the J end lost 3 bases, and 17 bases lay between the germline ends. Germline CDR1 reads LNHDA; CDR2 reads SQIVND (reference sequence). The CDR3 is CASSFTLERSYEQYF. The CDR3 DNA is TGTGCCAGTAGTTTCACACTGGAACGAAGCTACGAGCAGTACTTC.

The sample holds many counts of this clonotype. The chain couples TRBV19 to TRBJ2-7; 10 nucleotides align to TRBD2. Germline values: CDR1 LNHDA, CDR2 SQIVND (reference sequence). The CDR3 runs to 17 residues. With 5 bases clipped from V and 1 base from J, the junction kept 11 bases outside the gene matches. The CDR3 DNA is TGTGCCAGTAGTGTCATAGCGGGAGGCTCCTCTTCCTACGAGCAGTACTTC. Its translation: CASSVIAGGSSSYEQYF.

The V call is TRBV2, the J call TRBJ2-1; D might be TRBD1 (6 bases). The V end lost 8 bases, the J end lost 8 bases, and 25 bases lay between the germline ends. This CDR3 contains 16 residues. CDR1 is SNHLY and CDR2 is FYNNEI in the germline V gene. CDR3: CASLEGGYSPRDEQFF. In nucleotides, the CDR3 is TGTGCCAGCTTAGAAGGGGGTTACTCTCCTAGGGATGAGCAGTTCTTC.

This clonotype has just a few counts. This sequence joins TRBV2 and TRBJ2-7; D gene uncertain. Germline V lookup: CDR1 SNHLY, CDR2 FYNNEI. This CDR3 has 10 residues. V was clipped by 4 bases and J by 7 bases, with 5 bases between them. The CDR3 region is CASSVREQYF. The DNA for the CDR3 is TGTGCCAGCAGTGTGAGAGAGCAGTACTTC. The whole variable domain, remainder taken from reference TRBV2 and TRBJ2-7, is EPEVTQTPSHQVTQMGQEVILRCVPISNHLYFYWYRQILGQKVEFLVSFYNNEISEKSEIFDDQFSVERPDGSNFTLKIRSTKLEDSAMYFCASSVREQYFGPGTRLTVT.

The chain links TRBV29-1 to TRBJ2-5, with D unclear. CDR3 length equals 13 residues. V was pared by 3 bases and J by 7 bases, with 15 bases between. In germline, CDR1 is SQVTM, CDR2 ANQGSEA. This CDR3 is CSVDGYWPGTQYF. CDR3 nucleotides: TGCAGCGTTGATGGTTACTGGCCTGGGACCCAGTACTTC.

The chain combines TRBV15 with TRBJ2-1; D gene ambiguous. This CDR3 has 15 amino acids. The germline gives CDR1 LNHNV, CDR2 YYDKDF (reference sequence). V lost 0 bases and J lost 0, with 6 bases in between. CDR3 in amino acids: CATSREASSYNEQFF. DNA of the CDR3: TGTGCCACCAGCAGAGAAGCGAGCTCCTACAATGAGCAGTTCTTC.

The chain couples TRBV12-3 or TRBV12-4 to TRBJ2-7; tentative D call: TRBD1 (6 bases). Trimming pared 7 bases from V and 2 bases from J, leaving 15 bases between. The CDR3 length is 14 residues. Written as DNA, the CDR3 is TGTGCCAGCAACCTACAGGGTTTACCCTACGAGCAGTACTTC. It yields the protein CASNLQGLPYEQYF.

The chain links TRBV7-3 to TRBJ2-3, with 12 bases identical to TRBD2. The V gene end was trimmed by 3 bases and the J gene end by 6 bases; junction bases not matched to a gene: 10. CDR1 and CDR2 (germline): SGHTA, FQGTGA. This CDR3 has 17 residues. This CDR3 reads CASSFLRTSGNRDTQYF. For the CDR3, the DNA is TGTGCCAGCAGCTTCCTTCGGACTAGCGGGAACCGCGATACGCAGTATTTT.

The chain joins TRBV15 to TRBJ2-7; D gene uncertain. The V gene's germline CDR1 is LNHNV and CDR2 YYDKDF (reference sequence). V gave up 3 bases and J gave up 3 bases, with 12 bases separating them. There are 14 residues in the CDR3. The CDR3 DNA sequence: TGTGCCACCAGCAGTTACTATTTGCACTACGAGCAGTACTTC. It yields the protein CATSSYYLHYEQYF.

The gene calls are TRBV9 and TRBJ2-1; TRBD1 aligns across 12 bases. The junction had 16 bases not matched to a gene; V was cut back by 0 bases and J by 9 bases. The CDR3 has 19 residues. Germline V CDR1 and CDR2: SGDLS, YYNGEE. CDR3 sequence reads: CASSVAYGGDRGQQGEQFF. The CDR3 DNA sequence: TGTGCCAGCAGCGTAGCATATGGGGGGGACAGGGGGCAGCAGGGTGAGCAGTTCTTC. The full variable domain, its missing parts supplied by reference TRBV9 and TRBJ2-1, is DSGVTQTPKHLITATGQRVTLRCSPRSGDLSVYWYQQSLDQGLQFLIQYYNGEERAKGNILERFSAQQFPDLHSELNLSSLELGDSALYFCASSVAYGGDRGQQGEQFFGPGTRLTVL.

The rearrangement uses TRBV19 and TRBJ2-1; the D is unclear. The CDR3 contains 14 residues. CDR1 is LNHDA, CDR2 SQIVND, per germline (reference sequence). Trimming took off 3 bases at V and 0 bases at J, with 6 bases between the two ends. The CDR3 sequence: CASSMVSSYNEQFF. The CDR3 DNA reads as TGTGCCAGTAGTATGGTCAGCTCCTACAATGAGCAGTTCTTC.

This clonotype was detected many times. The V and J genes are TRBV6-1 and TRBJ2-5; TRBD2 matches at 14 bases. CDR3 length: 13 residues. Trimming at V came to 10 bases and at J to 5 bases, leaving 3 bases not matched to a gene. The germline gives CDR1 MNHNS, CDR2 SASEGT. The CDR3 DNA sequence: TGTGCCATCGGACTAGCGGGAGGTGAGACCCAGTACTTC. This gives the protein CAIGLAGGETQYF.

V gene TRBV20-1 combines with J gene TRBJ1-2; no reliable D call. This CDR3 has 10 amino acids. V shed 2 bases and J shed 8 bases, with 6 bases lying between them. CDR1 and CDR2 (germline): DFQATT, SNEGSKA (reference sequence). Here the CDR3 reads CSARHGGYTF. DNA for the CDR3: TGCAGTGCTAGACATGGAGGCTACACCTTC.

This chain links TRBV12-3 or TRBV12-4 with TRBJ1-4; tentatively, D is TRBD1 (5 bases). V dropped 3 bases and J dropped 13 bases, with 12 bases sitting between them. This CDR3 contains 12 residues. Here the CDR3 reads CASSFGGVVLFF. In DNA form, the CDR3 reads TGTGCCAGCAGTTTTGGGGGAGTAGTACTGTTTTTT.

This clonotype has a count of ten or more. The chain carries TRBV20-1 and TRBJ2-1, with 10 bases that match TRBD1. The CDR3 loop spans 14 amino acids. After removal of 6 bases from V and 8 bases from J, the junction contained 10 bases not matched to a gene. Looked up from germline, CDR1 is DFQATT and CDR2 is SNEGSKA (reference sequence). CDR3 DNA sequence: TGCAGTGCGGACGGACAGGGGGTTAGGGATGAGCAGTTCTTC. It yields the protein CSADGQGVRDEQFF.

On this clonotype: This may stem from a read error, because a much larger clone lies one nucleotide away. The chain couples TRBV11-2 to TRBJ1-5, with TRBD1 as a possible D gene (5 bases). The length of the CDR3 is 13 residues. The germline gives CDR1 SGHAT, CDR2 FQNNGV. The germline V and J ends were trimmed by 6 bases and 1 base, with 7 bases remaining between them. CDR3 amino acids: CASRRGSNQPQHF. CDR3 in DNA: TGTGCCAGCAGACGGGGGAGCAATCAGCCCCAGCATTTT. The full variable domain, in which reference TRBV11-2 and TRBJ1-5 provide the parts outside the CDR3, is EAGVAQSPRYKIIEKRQSVAFWCNPISGHATLYWYQQILGQGPKLLIQFQNNGVVDDSQLPKDRFSAERLKGVDSTLKIQPAKLEDSAVYLCASRRGSNQPQHFGDGTRLSIL.

This clonotype was counted ten times or more. The chain has TRBV20-1 and TRBJ2-1; D may be TRBD1 (5 bases). This CDR3 spans 15 amino acids. V dropped 0 bases and J dropped 7 bases, with 16 bases sitting between them. The germline CDR1 and CDR2 sequences are DFQATT and SNEGSKA (reference sequence). The CDR3 here is CSARDLGVRGNEQFF. For the CDR3, the DNA is TGCAGTGCTAGAGATCTCGGAGTTAGGGGAAATGAGCAGTTCTTC.

This clonotype has only a few counts. J is TRBJ1-6 and V is TRBV25-1; weak D call: TRBD1 (5 bases). Germline assignment: CDR1 MGHDK and CDR2 SYGVNS. The CDR3 is 14 residues long. V was pared by 2 bases and J by 9 bases, with 11 bases between. CDR3 loop: CASSEQGERSPLHF. The DNA of the CDR3 is TGTGCCAGCAGTGAACAGGGCGAACGTTCACCCCTCCACTTT.